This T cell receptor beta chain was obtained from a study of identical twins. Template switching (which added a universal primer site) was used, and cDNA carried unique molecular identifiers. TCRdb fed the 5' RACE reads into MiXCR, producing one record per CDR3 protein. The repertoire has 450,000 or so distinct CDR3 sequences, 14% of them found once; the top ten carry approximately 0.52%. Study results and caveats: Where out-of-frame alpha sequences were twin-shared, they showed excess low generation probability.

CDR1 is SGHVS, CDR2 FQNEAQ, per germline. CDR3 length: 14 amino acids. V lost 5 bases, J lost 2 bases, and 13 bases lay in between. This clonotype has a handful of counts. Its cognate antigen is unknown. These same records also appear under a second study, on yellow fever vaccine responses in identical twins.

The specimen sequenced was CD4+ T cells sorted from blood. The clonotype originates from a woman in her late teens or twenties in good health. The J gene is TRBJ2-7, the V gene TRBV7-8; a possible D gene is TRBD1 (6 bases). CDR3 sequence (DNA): TGTGCCAGCAGCCTTCAGGGGCTCGCCTACGAGCAGTACTTC. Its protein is CASSLQGLAYEQYF.